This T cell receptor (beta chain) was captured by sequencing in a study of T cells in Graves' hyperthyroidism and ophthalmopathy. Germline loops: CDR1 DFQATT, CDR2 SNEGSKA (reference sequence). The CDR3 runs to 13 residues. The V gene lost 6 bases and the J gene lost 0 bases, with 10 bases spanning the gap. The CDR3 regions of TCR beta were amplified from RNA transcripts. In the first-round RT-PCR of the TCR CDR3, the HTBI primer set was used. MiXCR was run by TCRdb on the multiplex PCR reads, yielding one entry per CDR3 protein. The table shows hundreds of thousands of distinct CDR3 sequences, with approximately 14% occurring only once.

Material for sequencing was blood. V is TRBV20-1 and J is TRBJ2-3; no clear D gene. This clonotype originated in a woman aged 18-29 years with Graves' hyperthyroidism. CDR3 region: CSADGQSTDTQYF. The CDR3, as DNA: TGCAGTGCCGACGGTCAAAGCACAGATACGCAGTATTTT.